A selection of T cell receptor beta chains follows, all from one sample in a study of T cell repertoires in cytomegalovirus infection. Via MiXCR, TCRdb re-called the reads, giving one row per CDR3 protein. The data show under 150,000 distinct CDR3 sequences, around 25% seen once. No antigen has been identified for these receptors. The sequenced material came from PBMCs, sequenced either directly or after in vitro stimulation (not recorded which). These receptors were taken from a human donor in good health (CMV status not recorded). Some clones in this sample may be carry-over from other donors' samples. Both conserved end residues are part of each CDR3. Each record gives: V gene, J gene, clone size, D gene, CDR3 protein, CDR3 DNA. D genes are given only for firm matches. Clone size appears in some rows only: once, few, many, or a class for an expanded clone.

V gene: TRBV2
J gene: TRBJ2-6
clone size: NA
D gene: NA
CDR3 protein: CASNPGHLSGANVLTF
CDR3 DNA: TGTGCCAGCAATCCGGGACACCTCTCTGGGGCCAACGTCCTGACTTTC

V gene: TRBV7-2
J gene: TRBJ1-2
clone size: many
D gene: NA
CDR3 protein: CASSFPGTFYGYTF
CDR3 DNA: TGTGCCAGCAGCTTTCCCGGGACGTTCTATGGCTACACCTTC

V gene: TRBV6-2/TRBV6-3
J gene: TRBJ2-7
clone size: NA
D gene: NA
CDR3 protein: CASRPSKTRRIEQYF
CDR3 DNA: TGTGCCAGCAGACCCTCCAAAACTAGAAGGATCGAGCAGTACTTC

V gene: TRBV4-2
J gene: TRBJ1-6
clone size: few
D gene: NA
CDR3 protein: CASSQDEDSPLHF
CDR3 DNA: TGTGCCAGCAGCCAAGATGAAGATTCACCCCTCCACTTT

V gene: TRBV6-5
J gene: TRBJ2-3
clone size: NA
D gene: NA
CDR3 protein: CASSPVSDRPSTDTQYF
CDR3 DNA: TGTGCCAGCAGCCCTGTATCGGACCGCCCTAGCACAGATACGCAGTATTTT

V gene: TRBV9
J gene: TRBJ2-2
clone size: NA
D gene: NA
CDR3 protein: CASSPGHTVTGELFF
CDR3 DNA: TGTGCCAGCAGCCCAGGGCATACCGTCACCGGGGAGCTGTTTTTT

V gene: TRBV6-8
J gene: TRBJ2-1
clone size: few
D gene: TRBD2
CDR3 protein: CASRTSGRRNEQFF
CDR3 DNA: TGTGCCAGCAGGACTAGCGGGAGACGTAATGAGCAGTTCTTC

V gene: TRBV5-4
J gene: TRBJ2-1
clone size: few
D gene: NA
CDR3 protein: CASSPTGSQPVYNEQFF
CDR3 DNA: TGTGCCAGCAGCCCCACAGGGTCCCAGCCGGTATACAATGAGCAGTTCTTC

V gene: TRBV7-3
J gene: TRBJ2-1
clone size: many
D gene: TRBD2
CDR3 protein: CASSGLAGGPGEQFF
CDR3 DNA: TGTGCCAGCAGCGGACTAGCGGGAGGGCCGGGGGAGCAGTTCTTC

V gene: TRBV27
J gene: TRBJ1-6
clone size: few
D gene: TRBD1
CDR3 protein: CASSPGRQGGTFPLHF
CDR3 DNA: TGTGCCAGCAGTCCCGGCCGACAGGGGGGAACTTTTCCCCTCCACTTT

V gene: TRBV7-2
J gene: TRBJ2-5
clone size: few
D gene: NA
CDR3 protein: CASSSTLETQYF
CDR3 DNA: TGTGCCAGCAGCTCGACTCTAGAGACCCAGTACTTC

V gene: TRBV18
J gene: TRBJ2-1
clone size: NA
D gene: TRBD2
CDR3 protein: CASSPPGLVYNEQFF
CDR3 DNA: TGTGCCAGCTCACCACCGGGACTAGTCTACAATGAGCAGTTCTTC

V gene: TRBV7-8
J gene: TRBJ2-1
clone size: many
D gene: NA
CDR3 protein: CASSLGRYNEQFF
CDR3 DNA: TGTGCCAGCAGCTTAGGCAGATACAATGAGCAGTTCTTC

V gene: TRBV28
J gene: TRBJ2-4
clone size: NA
D gene: NA
CDR3 protein: CASNNPGTLILAKNIQYF
CDR3 DNA: TGTGCCAGCAACAACCCCGGGACACTTATACTAGCCAAAAACATTCAGTACTTC

V gene: TRBV7-9
J gene: TRBJ2-3
clone size: NA
D gene: TRBD2
CDR3 protein: CASSLGTSFTDTQYF
CDR3 DNA: TGTGCCAGCAGCTTAGGGACTAGCTTCACAGATACGCAGTATTTT

V gene: TRBV27
J gene: TRBJ2-3
clone size: NA
D gene: NA
CDR3 protein: CASRREAAADTQYF
CDR3 DNA: TGTGCCAGCAGAAGAGAAGCGGCGGCAGATACGCAGTATTTT

V gene: TRBV12-3/TRBV12-4
J gene: TRBJ1-2
clone size: few
D gene: TRBD1
CDR3 protein: CASSPTGVYGYTF
CDR3 DNA: TGTGCCAGCAGTCCTACAGGGGTCTATGGCTACACCTTC